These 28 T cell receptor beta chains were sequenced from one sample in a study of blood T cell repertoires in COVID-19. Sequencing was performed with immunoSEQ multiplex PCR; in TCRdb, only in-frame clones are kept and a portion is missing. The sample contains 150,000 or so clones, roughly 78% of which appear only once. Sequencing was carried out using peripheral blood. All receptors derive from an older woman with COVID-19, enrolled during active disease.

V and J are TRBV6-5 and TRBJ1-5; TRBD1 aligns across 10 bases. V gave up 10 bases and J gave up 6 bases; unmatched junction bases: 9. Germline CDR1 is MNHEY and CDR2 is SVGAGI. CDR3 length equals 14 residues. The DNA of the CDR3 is TGTGCCACCGTTGACAGGGGGCAAGGTCAGCCCCAGCATTTT. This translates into CATVDRGQGQPQHF.

The CDR3 protein is CASGRALGKNTEAFF. CDR3 DNA sequence: TGTGCCAGCGGGCGGGCCCTGGGGAAGAACACTGAAGCTTTCTTT. V and J are TRBV7-9 and TRBJ1-1; D is undetermined. CDR3 length: 15 residues. CDR1 SEHNR and CDR2 FQNEAQ come from the germline V gene (reference sequence). V dropped 8 bases and J dropped 1 base, with 17 bases sitting between them. The full variable domain, rest sourced from reference TRBV7-9 and TRBJ1-1, is DTGVSQNPRHKITKRGQNVTFRCDPISEHNRLYWYRQTLGQGPEFLTYFQNEAQLEKSRLLSDRFSAERPKGSFSTLEIQRTEQGDSAMYLCASGRALGKNTEAFFGQGTRLTVV.

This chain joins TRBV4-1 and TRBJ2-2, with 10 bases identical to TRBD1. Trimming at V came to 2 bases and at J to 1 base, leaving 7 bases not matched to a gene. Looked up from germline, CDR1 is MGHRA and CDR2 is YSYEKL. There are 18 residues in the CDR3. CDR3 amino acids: CASSQRRRTGGNTGELFF. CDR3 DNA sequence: TGCGCCAGCAGCCAAAGGCGTCGGACAGGGGGGAACACCGGGGAGCTGTTTTTT.

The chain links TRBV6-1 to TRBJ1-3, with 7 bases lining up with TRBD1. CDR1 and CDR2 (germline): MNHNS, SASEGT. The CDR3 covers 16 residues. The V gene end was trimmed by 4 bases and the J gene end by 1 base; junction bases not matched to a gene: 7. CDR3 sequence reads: CASSGQGMLSGNTIYF. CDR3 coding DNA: TGTGCCAGCAGTGGACAGGGTATGCTTTCTGGAAACACCATATATTTT.

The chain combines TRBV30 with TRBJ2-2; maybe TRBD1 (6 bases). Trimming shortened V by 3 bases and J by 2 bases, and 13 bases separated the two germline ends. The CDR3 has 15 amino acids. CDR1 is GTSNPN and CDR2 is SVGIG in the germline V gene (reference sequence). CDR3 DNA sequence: TGTGCCTGGAGAATACAGGGTACCAACACCGGGGAGCTGTTTTTT. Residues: CAWRIQGTNTGELFF.

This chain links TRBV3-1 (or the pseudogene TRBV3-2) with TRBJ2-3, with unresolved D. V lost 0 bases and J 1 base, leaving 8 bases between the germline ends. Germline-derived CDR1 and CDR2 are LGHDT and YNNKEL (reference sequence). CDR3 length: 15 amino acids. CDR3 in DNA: TGTGCCAGCAGCCAAGATTTGGCGGGCACAGATACGCAGTATTTT. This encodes CASSQDLAGTDTQYF.

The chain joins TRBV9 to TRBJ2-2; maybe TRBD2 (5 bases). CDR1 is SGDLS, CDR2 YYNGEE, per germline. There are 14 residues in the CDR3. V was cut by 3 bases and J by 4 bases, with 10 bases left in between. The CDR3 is CASSAPGVTGELFF. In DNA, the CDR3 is TGTGCCAGCAGCGCCCCCGGGGTCACCGGGGAGCTGTTTTTT. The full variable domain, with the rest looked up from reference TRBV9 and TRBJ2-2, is DSGVTQTPKHLITATGQRVTLRCSPRSGDLSVYWYQQSLDQGLQFLIQYYNGEERAKGNILERFSAQQFPDLHSELNLSSLELGDSALYFCASSAPGVTGELFFGEGSRLTVL.

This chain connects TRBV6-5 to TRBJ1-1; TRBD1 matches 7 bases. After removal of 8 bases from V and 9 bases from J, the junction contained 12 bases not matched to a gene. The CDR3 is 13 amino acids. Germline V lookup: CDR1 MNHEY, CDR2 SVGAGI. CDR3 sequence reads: CASHLSKTGKAFF. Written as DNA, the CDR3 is TGTGCCAGCCACCTTTCGAAGACAGGGAAAGCTTTCTTT.

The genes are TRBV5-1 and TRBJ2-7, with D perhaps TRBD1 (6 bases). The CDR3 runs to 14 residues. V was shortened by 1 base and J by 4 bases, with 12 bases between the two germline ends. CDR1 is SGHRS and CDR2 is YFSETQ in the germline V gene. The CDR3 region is CASSLFGGVYEQYF. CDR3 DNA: TGCGCCAGCAGCTTGTTTGGGGGCGTATACGAGCAGTACTTC. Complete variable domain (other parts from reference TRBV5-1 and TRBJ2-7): KAGVTQTPRYLIKTRGQQVTLSCSPISGHRSVSWYQQTPGQGLQFLFEYFSETQRNKGNFPGRFSGRQFSNSRSEMNVSTLELGDSALYLCASSLFGGVYEQYFGPGTRLTVT.

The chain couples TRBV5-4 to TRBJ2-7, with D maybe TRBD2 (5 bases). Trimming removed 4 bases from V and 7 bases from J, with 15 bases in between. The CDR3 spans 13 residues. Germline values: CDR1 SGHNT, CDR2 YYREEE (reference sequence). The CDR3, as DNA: TGTGCCAGCAGCGTGCTAGGCCCGGGAGAGCAGTACTTC. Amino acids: CASSVLGPGEQYF.

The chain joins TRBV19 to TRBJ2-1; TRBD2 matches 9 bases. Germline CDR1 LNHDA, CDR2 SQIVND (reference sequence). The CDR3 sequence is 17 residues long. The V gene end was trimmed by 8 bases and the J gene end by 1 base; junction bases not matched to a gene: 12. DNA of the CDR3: TGTGCCAGTCGAAGCCCCGGCGGGAGGGGGTCCTACAATGAGCAGTTCTTC. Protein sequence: CASRSPGGRGSYNEQFF.

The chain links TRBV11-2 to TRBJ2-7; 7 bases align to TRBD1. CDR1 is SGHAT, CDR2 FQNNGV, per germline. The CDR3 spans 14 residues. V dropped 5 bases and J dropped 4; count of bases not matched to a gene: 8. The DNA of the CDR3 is TGTGCCAGCAGCCCGAGGACAGGACCATACGAGCAGTACTTC. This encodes CASSPRTGPYEQYF.

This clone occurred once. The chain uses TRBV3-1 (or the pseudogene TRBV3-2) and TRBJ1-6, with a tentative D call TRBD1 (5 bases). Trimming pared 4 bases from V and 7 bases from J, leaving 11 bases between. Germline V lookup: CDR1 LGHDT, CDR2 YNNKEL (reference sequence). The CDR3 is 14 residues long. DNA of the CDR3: TGTGCCAGCAGCCGCAGGGAGGCCAATTCACCCCTCCACTTT. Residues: CASSRREANSPLHF.

This CDR3 reads CASGKGALLDEQYF. The CDR3 region has the DNA TGTGCCAGCGGGAAGGGAGCATTATTGGACGAGCAGTACTTC. This chain connects TRBV2 to TRBJ2-7; possibly TRBD2 for D (5 bases). CDR1 is SNHLY, CDR2 FYNNEI, per germline. V dropped 8 bases and J dropped 5 bases, with 19 bases sitting between them. The CDR3 has 14 amino acids.

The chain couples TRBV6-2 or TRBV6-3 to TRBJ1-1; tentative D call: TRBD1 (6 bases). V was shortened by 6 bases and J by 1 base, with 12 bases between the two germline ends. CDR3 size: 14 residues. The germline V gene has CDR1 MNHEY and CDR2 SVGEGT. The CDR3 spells CASSPLGGNTEAFF. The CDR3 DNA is TGTGCCAGCAGCCCACTAGGGGGGAACACTGAAGCTTTCTTT.

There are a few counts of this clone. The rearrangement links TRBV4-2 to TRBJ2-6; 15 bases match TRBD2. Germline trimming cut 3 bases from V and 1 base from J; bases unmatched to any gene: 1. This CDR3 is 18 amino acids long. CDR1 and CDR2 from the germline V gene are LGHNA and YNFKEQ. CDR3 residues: CASSQGTSGGSGANVLTF. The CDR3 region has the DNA TGTGCCAGCAGCCAGGGGACTAGCGGGGGGTCTGGGGCCAACGTCCTGACTTTC.

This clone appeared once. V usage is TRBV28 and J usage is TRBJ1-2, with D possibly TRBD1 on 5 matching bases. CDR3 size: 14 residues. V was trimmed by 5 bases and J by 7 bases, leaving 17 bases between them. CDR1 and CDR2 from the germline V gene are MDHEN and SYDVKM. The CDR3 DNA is TGTGCCAGCAGTGAGCAGGGTCCCTCGGGTGGCTACACCTTC. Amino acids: CASSEQGPSGGYTF.

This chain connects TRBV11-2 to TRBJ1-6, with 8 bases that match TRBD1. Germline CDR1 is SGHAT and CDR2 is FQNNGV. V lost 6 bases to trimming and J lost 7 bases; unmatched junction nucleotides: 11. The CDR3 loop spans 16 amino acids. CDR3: CASRGLRQGRNSPLHF. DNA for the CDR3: TGTGCCAGCAGGGGACTCCGACAGGGGCGAAATTCACCCCTCCACTTT.

This chain's CDR3 is CASSIPTGGLETQYF. The DNA for the CDR3 is TGTGCCAGCAGCATTCCGACAGGGGGGTTGGAGACCCAGTACTTC. The chain has TRBV28 and TRBJ2-5; 9 bases are a match to TRBD1. This CDR3 contains 15 residues. Losses at the gene ends were 6 bases for V and 5 bases for J; bases not matched to a gene: 10. Germline lookup yields CDR1 MDHEN and CDR2 SYDVKM.

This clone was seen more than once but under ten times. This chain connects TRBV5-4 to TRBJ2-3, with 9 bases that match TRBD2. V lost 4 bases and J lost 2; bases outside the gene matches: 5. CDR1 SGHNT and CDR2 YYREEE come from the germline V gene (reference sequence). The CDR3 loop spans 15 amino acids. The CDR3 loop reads CASSVVAGATDTQYF. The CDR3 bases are TGTGCCAGCAGCGTGGTAGCGGGAGCCACAGATACGCAGTATTTT. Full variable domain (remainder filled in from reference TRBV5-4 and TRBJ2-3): ETGVTQSPTHLIKTRGQQVTLRCSSQSGHNTVSWYQQALGQGPQFIFQYYREEENGRGNFPPRFSGLQFPNYSSELNVNALELDDSALYLCASSVVAGATDTQYFGPGTRLTVL.

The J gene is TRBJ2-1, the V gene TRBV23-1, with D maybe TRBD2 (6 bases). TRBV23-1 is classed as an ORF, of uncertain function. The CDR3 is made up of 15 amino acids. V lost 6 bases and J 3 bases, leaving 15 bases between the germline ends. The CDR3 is CASRGRLGVYNEQFF. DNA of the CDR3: TGCGCCAGCAGGGGGAGGCTTGGGGTCTACAATGAGCAGTTCTTC.

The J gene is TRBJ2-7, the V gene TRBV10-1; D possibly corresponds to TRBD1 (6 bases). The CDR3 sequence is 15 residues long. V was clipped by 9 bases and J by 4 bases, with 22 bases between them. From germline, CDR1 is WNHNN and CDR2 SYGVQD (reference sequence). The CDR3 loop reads CASPGQPNSNYEQYV. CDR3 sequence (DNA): TGCGCCAGTCCGGGACAACCAAATTCTAATTACGAGCAGTACGTC.

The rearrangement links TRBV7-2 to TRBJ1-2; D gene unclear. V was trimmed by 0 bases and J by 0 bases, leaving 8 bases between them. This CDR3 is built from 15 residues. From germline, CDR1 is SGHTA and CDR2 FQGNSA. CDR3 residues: CASSLAGGTNYGYTF. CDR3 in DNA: TGTGCCAGCAGCTTAGCGGGAGGAACTAACTATGGCTACACCTTC.

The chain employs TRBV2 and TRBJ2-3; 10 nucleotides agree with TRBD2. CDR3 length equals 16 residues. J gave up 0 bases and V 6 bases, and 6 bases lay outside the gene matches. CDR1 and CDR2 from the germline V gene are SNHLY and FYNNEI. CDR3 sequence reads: CASRPGTSASTDTQYF. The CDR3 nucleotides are TGTGCCAGCAGACCCGGGACTAGCGCCAGCACAGATACGCAGTATTTT.

The CDR3 here is CASRKGQSTNEKLFF. The CDR3 bases are TGTGCCAGCAGGAAGGGACAGTCAACTAATGAAAAACTGTTTTTT. This chain connects TRBV2 to TRBJ1-4, with 7 positions matching TRBD1. The V and J ends lost 6 bases and 0 bases, in that order; junction bases with no gene match: 4. The CDR3 has 15 amino acids. Per the germline V gene, CDR1 is SNHLY and CDR2 is FYNNEI.

The chain's CDR3 is CSVSGGGAQEQFF. Here the CDR3 DNA reads TGCAGCGTCTCCGGGGGGGGTGCCCAGGAGCAGTTCTTC. The rearrangement joins TRBV29-1 to TRBJ2-1, with 8 bases fitting TRBD2. The CDR3 consists of 13 residues. Germline V gives CDR1 SQVTM, CDR2 ANQGSEA. V was clipped by 6 bases and J by 10 bases; unmatched bases: 11.

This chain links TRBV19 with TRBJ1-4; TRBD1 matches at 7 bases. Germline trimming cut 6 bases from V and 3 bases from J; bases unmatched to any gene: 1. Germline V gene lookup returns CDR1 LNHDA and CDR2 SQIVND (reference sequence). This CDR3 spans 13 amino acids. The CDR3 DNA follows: TGTGCCAGTAGACAGGGGTCTAATGAAAAACTGTTTTTT. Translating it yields CASRQGSNEKLFF.

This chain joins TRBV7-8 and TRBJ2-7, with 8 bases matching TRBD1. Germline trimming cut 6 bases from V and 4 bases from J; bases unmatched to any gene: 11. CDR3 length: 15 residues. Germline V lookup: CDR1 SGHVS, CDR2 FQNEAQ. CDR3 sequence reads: CASSRTGQDGYEQYF. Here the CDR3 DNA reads TGTGCCAGCAGTCGAACGGGACAGGATGGATACGAGCAGTACTTC.